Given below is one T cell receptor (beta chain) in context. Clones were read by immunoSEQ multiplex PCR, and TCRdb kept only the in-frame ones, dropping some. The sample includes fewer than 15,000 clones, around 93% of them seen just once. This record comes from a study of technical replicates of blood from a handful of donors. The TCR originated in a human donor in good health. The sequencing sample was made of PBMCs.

The CDR3 reads CASRETGVEGGYTF. CDR3 in DNA: TGTGCCAGCAGAGAAACGGGAGTTGAGGGTGGCTACACCTTC. This chain links TRBV7-9 with TRBJ1-2; D gene unclear. V was pared by 6 bases and J by 7 bases, with 18 bases between. Per germline, CDR1 SEHNR and CDR2 FQNEAQ (reference sequence). This CDR3 has 14 residues.